This is a list of T cell receptor beta chains from one sample in a study of human versus mouse CDR3 diversity and MHC coevolution. Repertoires were generated with immunoSEQ multiplex PCR, while TCRdb's copy carries only in-frame clones and drops some. The sample yields 75,000 to 90,000 clones, 90% to 95% seen once. The sequencing input was naive CD4+ T cells from blood. These receptors all come from a person aged 25 to 69 in good health. Each CDR3 is given with its conserved first and last residue. The D gene is left open where the match is weak. Rows may omit the clone size; those that give it use once, few, many or a size class.

V: TRBV2; J: TRBJ2-5; size: NA; D: NA; CDR3: CASTPLGTLGETQYF; DNA: TGTGCCAGCACCCCGTTAGGGACTCTGGGGGAGACCCAGTACTTC
V: TRBV5-6; J: TRBJ2-1; size: NA; D: TRBD1; CDR3: CASSLPGQGNDEQFF; DNA: TGTGCCAGCAGCCTTCCGGGACAGGGTAACGATGAGCAGTTCTTC
V: TRBV7-9; J: TRBJ2-7; size: NA; D: NA; CDR3: CASSPPGSYEQYF; DNA: TGTGCCAGCAGCCCCCCGGGCTCCTACGAGCAGTACTTC
V: TRBV7-2; J: TRBJ2-7; size: NA; D: TRBD1; CDR3: CASSSDRGRTSEQYF; DNA: TGTGCCAGCAGCTCCGACAGGGGTCGGACCAGCGAGCAGTACTTC
V: TRBV19; J: TRBJ2-2; size: NA; D: NA; CDR3: CASKDSRETGELFF; DNA: TGTGCCAGTAAGGACAGTAGAGAGACCGGGGAGCTGTTTTTT
V: TRBV7-2; J: TRBJ2-7; size: NA; D: TRBD2; CDR3: CASSSRTSGPSEQYF; DNA: TGTGCCAGCAGCTCTAGGACTAGCGGGCCATCCGAGCAGTACTTC
V: TRBV2; J: TRBJ2-7; size: NA; D: TRBD1; CDR3: CASSGQGSRYEQYF; DNA: TGTGCCAGCAGCGGACAGGGGAGCAGATACGAGCAGTACTTC
V: TRBV2; J: TRBJ2-7; size: NA; D: NA; CDR3: CASSDIRVAAYEQYF; DNA: TGTGCCAGCAGTGATATCAGGGTGGCGGCCTACGAGCAGTACTTC
V: TRBV4-3; J: TRBJ2-1; size: NA; D: NA; CDR3: CASSHPRGEQFF; DNA: TGCGCCAGCAGCCACCCGCGAGGGGAGCAGTTCTTC
V: TRBV27; J: TRBJ1-2; size: once; D: NA; CDR3: CASSFSGREDGYTF; DNA: TGTGCCAGCAGTTTCTCAGGACGGGAAGATGGCTACACCTTC
V: TRBV7-2; J: TRBJ2-1; size: NA; D: NA; CDR3: CASSRGGQGNNEQFF; DNA: TGTGCCAGCAGCCGGGGGGGACAGGGCAACAATGAGCAGTTCTTC
V: TRBV4-3; J: TRBJ2-7; size: NA; D: TRBD2; CDR3: CASSLRLAESYEQYF; DNA: TGCGCCAGCAGCCTTCGACTAGCGGAGTCCTACGAGCAGTACTTC
V: TRBV5-1; J: TRBJ2-3; size: NA; D: TRBD1; CDR3: CASSRYSTGGTDTQYF; DNA: TGCGCCAGCAGCCGATATTCGACAGGGGGCACAGATACGCAGTATTTT
V: TRBV28; J: TRBJ1-5; size: NA; D: NA; CDR3: CASSGGWRGRNQPQHF; DNA: TGTGCCAGCAGTGGGGGGTGGAGGGGACGCAATCAGCCCCAGCATTTT
V: TRBV5-1; J: TRBJ2-3; size: NA; D: TRBD2; CDR3: CASSSGTSGFTDTQYF; DNA: TGCGCCAGCAGCTCCGGGACTAGCGGTTTCACAGATACGCAGTATTTT
V: TRBV5-5; J: TRBJ2-7; size: NA; D: TRBD2; CDR3: CASSATSGSSYEQYF; DNA: TGTGCCAGCAGCGCGACTAGCGGGAGCTCCTACGAGCAGTACTTC
V: TRBV5-1; J: TRBJ1-4; size: NA; D: NA; CDR3: CASSSGGPGEKLFF; DNA: TGCGCCAGCAGCTCGGGAGGGCCCGGGGAAAAACTGTTTTTT
V: TRBV11-3; J: TRBJ2-2; size: NA; D: NA; CDR3: CASSLAPSSGELFF; DNA: TGTGCCAGCAGCTTAGCTCCGAGTAGCGGGGAGCTGTTTTTT
V: TRBV4-3; J: TRBJ1-2; size: NA; D: NA; CDR3: CASSQDRGLLYYGYTF; DNA: TGCGCCAGCAGCCAAGATCGAGGGCTTCTTTACTATGGCTACACCTTC
V: TRBV19; J: TRBJ1-1; size: NA; D: TRBD1; CDR3: CASSSSERGRVIAFF; DNA: TGTGCCAGTAGTTCCTCGGAGAGGGGGCGCGTTATTGCTTTCTTT
V: TRBV15; J: TRBJ1-2; size: NA; D: TRBD1; CDR3: CATSPGTGGLYGYTF; DNA: TGTGCCACCAGCCCGGGGACAGGGGGACTCTATGGCTACACCTTC
V: TRBV4-3; J: TRBJ1-2; size: NA; D: TRBD1; CDR3: CASSQGQGAYGYTF; DNA: TGCGCCAGCAGCCAAGGACAGGGTGCCTATGGCTACACCTTC
V: TRBV7-2; J: TRBJ1-5; size: NA; D: TRBD1; CDR3: CASTLTGIGQPQHF; DNA: TGTGCCAGCACCTTGACAGGGATAGGCCAGCCCCAGCATTTT
V: TRBV7-3; J: TRBJ2-3; size: NA; D: NA; CDR3: CASSPNPGALIRDTQYF; DNA: TGTGCCAGCAGCCCTAACCCAGGGGCCCTAATCAGAGATACGCAGTATTTT
V: TRBV30; J: TRBJ1-3; size: NA; D: NA; CDR3: CAWSAAGDTIYF; DNA: TGTGCCTGGAGTGCGGCCGGGGACACCATATATTTT
V: TRBV9; J: TRBJ2-1; size: once; D: TRBD1; CDR3: CASSVSVSNRGWINEQFF; DNA: TGTGCCAGCAGCGTATCAGTCTCGAACAGGGGGTGGATCAATGAGCAGTTCTTC
V: TRBV5-1; J: TRBJ2-1; size: NA; D: TRBD2; CDR3: CASSPDQRDYNEQLF; DNA: TGCGCCAGCAGCCCCGACCAGCGGGACTACAATGAGCAGCTCTTC
V: TRBV6-4; J: TRBJ2-3; size: NA; D: NA; CDR3: CASSGQRGRTDTQYF; DNA: TGTGCCAGCAGTGGTCAGAGAGGGAGGACAGATACGCAGTATTTT
V: TRBV6-5; J: TRBJ1-5; size: few; D: NA; CDR3: CASSYRGGNNQPQHF; DNA: TGTGCCAGCAGTTACAGGGGGGGAAACAATCAGCCCCAGCATTTT
V: TRBV7-7; J: TRBJ1-4; size: NA; D: TRBD1; CDR3: CASSQGQGNEKLFF; DNA: TGTGCCAGCAGCCAGGGACAGGGTAATGAAAAACTGTTTTTT
V: TRBV6-1; J: TRBJ1-2; size: NA; D: NA; CDR3: CASIEYGYTF; DNA: TGTGCCAGCATCGAGTATGGCTACACCTTC
V: TRBV7-9; J: TRBJ2-7; size: NA; D: TRBD1; CDR3: CASSLALTGSSYEQYF; DNA: TGTGCCAGCAGCTTAGCTCTGACAGGGAGCTCCTACGAGCAGTACTTC
V: TRBV6-5; J: TRBJ1-5; size: NA; D: NA; CDR3: CASSYSEATQPQHF; DNA: TGTGCCAGCAGTTACTCGGAGGCGACCCAGCCCCAGCATTTT
V: TRBV7-2; J: TRBJ2-2; size: NA; D: TRBD1; CDR3: CASSLGPLGGSGELFF; DNA: TGTGCCAGCAGCTTAGGGCCTCTAGGGGGCAGCGGGGAGCTGTTTTTT
V: TRBV6-6; J: TRBJ2-5; size: NA; D: NA; CDR3: CASSGQTNQETQYF; DNA: TGTGCCAGCAGTGGACAGACTAACCAAGAGACCCAGTACTTC
V: TRBV19; J: TRBJ1-5; size: NA; D: NA; CDR3: CASSIQANQPQHF; DNA: TGTGCCAGTAGTATCCAGGCTAATCAGCCCCAGCATTTT